Described below is a single T cell receptor (beta chain) sequence and its context. The table came from immunoSEQ multiplex PCR; TCRdb's copy has only in-frame clones and leaves some out. Found here are tens of thousands of clones, 88% of them singletons; the top ten hold more than 0.95%. These data come from a study of T cell changes during pregnancy in multiple sclerosis. The CDR3 totals 16 residues. Germline assignment: CDR1 SGHRS and CDR2 YFSETQ. The trim removed 4 bases at V and 5 bases at J, leaving 9 bases unmatched. The source is a female donor with multiple sclerosis, enrolled in a pregnancy study. This chain uses TRBV5-1 with TRBJ1-1; 12 bases agree with TRBD1. Material: CD4+ T cells from peripheral blood mononuclear cells, obtained before pregnancy. The CDR3 spells CASSPPGTGGATEAFF. The DNA of the CDR3 is TGCGCCAGCAGCCCACCCGGGACAGGGGGCGCGACTGAAGCTTTCTTT.